The 12 T cell receptor beta chains below come from one sample, sequenced in a study of cytomegalovirus exposure and HLA in healthy donors. PCR used 60 Vbeta primers and 13 Jbeta primers. The data were produced by immunoSEQ multiplex PCR, yet TCRdb's version contains in-frame clones alone and is incomplete. The profile shows 110,000 to 150,000 clones, over 75% of them singletons. The sequencing input was PBMCs. The origin of the receptors is a female donor in good health and CMV-seronegative.

With respect to this clone: At the DNA level, this CDR3 is encoded by other sequences in the same sample as well. The chain is built from TRBV6-5 and TRBJ2-7; 10 bases fit TRBD1. With V trimmed by 0 bases and J by 3 bases, 2 bases remained unmatched. This CDR3 has 15 amino acids. Germline V CDR1 and CDR2: MNHEY, SVGAGI. CDR3: CASSYSGQGFYEQYF. The CDR3 bases are TGTGCCAGCAGTTACTCGGGACAGGGGTTCTACGAGCAGTACTTC.

The chain carries TRBV28 and TRBJ2-3, with 10 bases fitting TRBD2. In germline, CDR1 is MDHEN, CDR2 SYDVKM. The CDR3 contains 18 residues. V lost 3 bases, J lost 2 bases, and 11 bases stayed unmatched. The CDR3 nucleotides read TGTGCCAGCAGTTTGAAAGCGGGAGGGCCTTTCGACACAGATACGCAGTATTTT. This encodes CASSLKAGGPFDTDTQYF.

The chain employs TRBV5-1 and TRBJ2-2; TRBD1 matches 8 bases. The CDR3 runs to 15 residues. CDR1 is SGHRS, CDR2 YFSETQ, per germline. V lost 2 bases, J lost 4 bases, and 4 bases stayed unmatched. The CDR3 here is CASSFSTGGTGELFF. The CDR3 DNA sequence: TGCGCCAGCAGCTTTAGTACAGGGGGCACCGGGGAGCTGTTTTTT.

This chain joins TRBV6-5 and TRBJ1-1; TRBD1 might be the D (6 bases). Germline V gene lookup returns CDR1 MNHEY and CDR2 SVGAGI. V lost 6 bases to trimming and J lost 6 bases, with 11 bases between them. CDR3 length: 12 amino acids. CDR3 in amino acids: CASRDRLSEAFF. CDR3 DNA sequence: TGTGCCAGCAGAGACAGGCTTTCTGAAGCTTTCTTT.

The V call is TRBV29-1, the J call TRBJ1-1, with 7 nucleotides matching TRBD1. The CDR3 length is 12 residues. V lost 5 bases and J lost 3; bases outside the gene matches: 3. Germline V lookup: CDR1 SQVTM, CDR2 ANQGSEA. The CDR3 DNA reads TGCAGCGTTACGGGACAGCACACTGAAGCTTTCTTT. The encoded protein is CSVTGQHTEAFF.

V is TRBV30 and J is TRBJ2-6; D gene unclear. Trimming shortened V by 7 bases and J by 0 bases, and 16 bases separated the two germline ends. CDR1 and CDR2 (germline): GTSNPN, SVGIG (reference sequence). The CDR3 has 16 residues. The CDR3: CASSGSILSGANVLTF. CDR3 coding DNA: TGTGCCTCTAGTGGCAGTATTCTCTCTGGGGCCAACGTCCTGACTTTC.

By sample share, this clone is medium-sized. The chain combines TRBV6-5 with TRBJ2-7, with D perhaps TRBD1 (6 bases). The CDR3 spans 13 residues. Trimming cost V 6 bases and J 0 bases, with 9 bases left between them. Per the germline V gene, CDR1 is MNHEY and CDR2 is SVGAGI. The CDR3 nucleotides read TGTGCCAGCAGACACAGGGACTCCTACGAGCAGTACTTC. This codes for CASRHRDSYEQYF.

This clone came up once. The V gene is TRBV29-1, the J gene TRBJ1-4; D is undetermined. Germline V gene data show CDR1 as SQVTM and CDR2 as ANQGSEA. V shed 6 bases and J shed 4 bases, with 15 bases lying between them. The CDR3 extends over 14 amino acids. The CDR3 DNA is TGCAGCGTGCTCTCCCCAGATAATAATGAAAAACTGTTTTTT. It is translated as CSVLSPDNNEKLFF.

This rearrangement joins TRBV2 to TRBJ2-5, with a possible D match to TRBD1 (7 bases). CDR1 is SNHLY and CDR2 is FYNNEI in the germline V gene. Trimming pared 5 bases from V and 1 base from J, leaving 23 bases between. This CDR3 region has 18 residues. CDR3 nucleotides: TGTGCCAGCAGTCGACTCAATTTGAGGGGGCGGGGCCAAGAGACCCAGTACTTC. Its protein is CASSRLNLRGRGQETQYF.

The rearrangement joins TRBV7-9 to TRBJ2-7, with D perhaps matching TRBD1 (5 bases). Trimming removed 5 bases from V and 1 base from J, with 15 bases in between. CDR1 is SEHNR, CDR2 FQNEAQ, per germline (reference sequence). CDR3 length: 15 residues. CDR3 in amino acids: CASSTSIDSSYEQYF. For the CDR3, the DNA is TGTGCCAGCAGCACCTCGATCGACAGTTCCTACGAGCAGTACTTC.

The chain employs TRBV18 and TRBJ1-5; TRBD1 matches 7 bases. Per germline, CDR1 KGHSH and CDR2 LQKENI. CDR3 length equals 15 residues. V trimming: 5 bases; J trimming: 6 bases; junction bases outside the gene matches: 10. CDR3 region: CASSTDRNSFQPQHF. The DNA of the CDR3 is TGTGCCAGCTCAACGGACAGGAACTCCTTTCAGCCCCAGCATTTT.

The chain has TRBV27 and TRBJ2-1; 7 positions match TRBD1. CDR1 MNHEY and CDR2 SMNVEV come from the germline V gene (reference sequence). This CDR3 has 16 amino acids. The trim removed 5 bases at V and 7 bases at J, leaving 14 bases unmatched. CDR3 bases: TGTGCCAGCAGTCTCTCGGGACAGACCCGAGTAAATGAGCAGTTCTTC. As protein: CASSLSGQTRVNEQFF.